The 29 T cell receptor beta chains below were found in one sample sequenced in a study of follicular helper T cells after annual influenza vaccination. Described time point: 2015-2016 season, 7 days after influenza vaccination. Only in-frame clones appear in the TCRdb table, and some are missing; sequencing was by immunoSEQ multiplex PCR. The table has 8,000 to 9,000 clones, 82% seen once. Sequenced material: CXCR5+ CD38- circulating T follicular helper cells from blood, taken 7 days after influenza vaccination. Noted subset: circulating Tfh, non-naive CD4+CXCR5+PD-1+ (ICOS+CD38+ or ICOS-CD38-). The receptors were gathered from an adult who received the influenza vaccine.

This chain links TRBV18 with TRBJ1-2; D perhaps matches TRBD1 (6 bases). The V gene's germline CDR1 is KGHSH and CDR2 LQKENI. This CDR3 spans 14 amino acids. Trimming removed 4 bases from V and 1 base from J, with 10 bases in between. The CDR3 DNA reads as TGTGCCAGCTCACGCGACAGGAATAACTATGGCTACACCTTC. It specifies CASSRDRNNYGYTF.

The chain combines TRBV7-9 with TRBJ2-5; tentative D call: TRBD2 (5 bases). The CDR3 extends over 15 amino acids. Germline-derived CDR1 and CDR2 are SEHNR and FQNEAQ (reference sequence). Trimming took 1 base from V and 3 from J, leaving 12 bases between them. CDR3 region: CASSLEYRGKETQYF. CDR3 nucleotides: TGTGCCAGCAGCTTAGAGTACCGGGGAAAAGAGACCCAGTACTTC.

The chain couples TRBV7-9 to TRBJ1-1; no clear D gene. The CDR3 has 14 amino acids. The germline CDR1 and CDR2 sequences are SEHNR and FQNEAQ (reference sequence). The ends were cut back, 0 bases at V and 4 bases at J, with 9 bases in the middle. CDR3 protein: CASSLAGNPTEAFF. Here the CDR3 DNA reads TGTGCCAGCAGCTTAGCGGGGAATCCCACTGAAGCTTTCTTT.

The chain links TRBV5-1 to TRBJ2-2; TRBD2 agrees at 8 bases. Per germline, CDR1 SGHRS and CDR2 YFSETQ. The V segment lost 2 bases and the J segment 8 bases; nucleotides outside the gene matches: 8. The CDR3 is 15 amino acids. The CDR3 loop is CASSLWSGGQGELFF. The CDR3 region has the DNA TGCGCCAGCAGCTTATGGAGCGGGGGCCAAGGGGAGCTGTTTTTT.

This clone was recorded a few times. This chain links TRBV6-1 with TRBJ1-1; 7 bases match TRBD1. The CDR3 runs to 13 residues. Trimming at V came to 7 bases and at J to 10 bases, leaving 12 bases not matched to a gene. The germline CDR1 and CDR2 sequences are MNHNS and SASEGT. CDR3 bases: TGTGCCAGCAAAATAAGACAAGGGGGCTTAGCTTTCTTT. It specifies CASKIRQGGLAFF.

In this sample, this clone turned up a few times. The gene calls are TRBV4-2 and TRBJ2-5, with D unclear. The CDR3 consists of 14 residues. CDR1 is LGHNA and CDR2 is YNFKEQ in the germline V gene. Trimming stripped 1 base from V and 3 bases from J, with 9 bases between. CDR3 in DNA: TGTGCCAGCAGCCAAGGAGGAACCGAAGAGACCCAGTACTTC. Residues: CASSQGGTEETQYF.

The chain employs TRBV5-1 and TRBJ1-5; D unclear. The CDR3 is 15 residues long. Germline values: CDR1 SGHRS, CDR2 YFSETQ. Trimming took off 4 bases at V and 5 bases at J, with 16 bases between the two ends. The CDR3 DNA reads TGCGCCAGCAGCCCCGGCGGTGCAATAGATCAGCCCCAGCATTTT. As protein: CASSPGGAIDQPQHF.

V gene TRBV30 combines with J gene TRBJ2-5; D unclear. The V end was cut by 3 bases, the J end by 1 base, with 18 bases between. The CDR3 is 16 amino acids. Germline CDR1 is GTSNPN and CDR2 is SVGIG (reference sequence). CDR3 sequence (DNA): TGTGCCTGGAGCGTAATTCGCTCGGTGGTCCAAGAGACCCAGTACTTC. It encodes CAWSVIRSVVQETQYF.

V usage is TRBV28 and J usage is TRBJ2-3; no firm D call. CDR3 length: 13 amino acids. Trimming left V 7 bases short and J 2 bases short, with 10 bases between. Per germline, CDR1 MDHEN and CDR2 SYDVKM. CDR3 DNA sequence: TGTGCCAGCACGCTCTCGGACACAGATACGCAGTATTTT. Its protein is CASTLSDTDTQYF.

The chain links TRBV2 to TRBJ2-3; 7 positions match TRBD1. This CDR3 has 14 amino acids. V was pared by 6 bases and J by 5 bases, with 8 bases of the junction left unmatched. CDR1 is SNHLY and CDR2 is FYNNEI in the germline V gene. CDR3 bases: TGTGCCAGCAGCAGGACAGGTGGGAAAGATACGCAGTATTTT. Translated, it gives CASSRTGGKDTQYF. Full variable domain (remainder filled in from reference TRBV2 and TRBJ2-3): EPEVTQTPSHQVTQMGQEVILRCVPISNHLYFYWYRQILGQKVEFLVSFYNNEISEKSEIFDDQFSVERPDGSNFTLKIRSTKLEDSAMYFCASSRTGGKDTQYFGPGTRLTVL.

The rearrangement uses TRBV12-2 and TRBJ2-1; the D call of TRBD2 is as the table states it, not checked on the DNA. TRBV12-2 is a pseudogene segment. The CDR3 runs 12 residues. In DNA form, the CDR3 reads TGTGCAAGTCGCGGGACTTACAATGAGCAGTTCTTC. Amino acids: CASRGTYNEQFF.

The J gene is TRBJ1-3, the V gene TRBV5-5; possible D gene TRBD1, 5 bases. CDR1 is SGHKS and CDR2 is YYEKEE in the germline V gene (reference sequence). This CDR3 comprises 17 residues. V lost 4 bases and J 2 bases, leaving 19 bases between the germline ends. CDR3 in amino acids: CASSLGIQGGTGNTIYF. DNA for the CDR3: TGTGCCAGCAGCCTGGGGATCCAGGGAGGTACTGGAAACACCATATATTTT. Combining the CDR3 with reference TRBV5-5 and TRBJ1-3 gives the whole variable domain DAGVTQSPTHLIKTRGQQVTLRCSPISGHKSVSWYQQVLGQGPQFIFQYYEKEERGRGNFPDRFSARQFPNYSSELNVNALLLGDSALYLCASSLGIQGGTGNTIYFGEGSWLTVV.

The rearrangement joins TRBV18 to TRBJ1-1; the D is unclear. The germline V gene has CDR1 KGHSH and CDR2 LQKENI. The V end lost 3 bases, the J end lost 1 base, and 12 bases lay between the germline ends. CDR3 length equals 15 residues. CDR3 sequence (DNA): TGTGCCAGCTCACCGAAGTGGACGGGGAACACTGAAGCTTTCTTT. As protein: CASSPKWTGNTEAFF.

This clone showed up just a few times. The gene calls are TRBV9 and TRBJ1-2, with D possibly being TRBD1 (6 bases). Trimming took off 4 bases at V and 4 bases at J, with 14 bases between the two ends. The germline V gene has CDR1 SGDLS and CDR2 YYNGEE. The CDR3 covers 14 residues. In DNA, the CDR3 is TGTGCCAGCAGCCCCAGGGGAGCCTTCTATGGCTACACCTTC. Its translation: CASSPRGAFYGYTF.

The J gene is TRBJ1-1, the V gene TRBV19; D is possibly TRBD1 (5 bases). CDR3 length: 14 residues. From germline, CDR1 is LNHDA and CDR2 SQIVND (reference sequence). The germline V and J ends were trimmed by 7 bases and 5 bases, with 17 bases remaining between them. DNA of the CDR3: TGTGCCAGTACCAGAAGGGGTTCGGAGACTGAAGCTTTCTTT. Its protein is CASTRRGSETEAFF.

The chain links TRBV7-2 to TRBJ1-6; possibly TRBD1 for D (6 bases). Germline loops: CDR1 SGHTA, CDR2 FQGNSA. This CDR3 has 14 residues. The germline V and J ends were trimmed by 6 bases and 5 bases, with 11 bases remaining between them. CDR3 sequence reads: CASSLQGNNSPLHF. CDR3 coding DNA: TGTGCCAGCAGTTTACAGGGCAATAATTCACCCCTCCACTTT.

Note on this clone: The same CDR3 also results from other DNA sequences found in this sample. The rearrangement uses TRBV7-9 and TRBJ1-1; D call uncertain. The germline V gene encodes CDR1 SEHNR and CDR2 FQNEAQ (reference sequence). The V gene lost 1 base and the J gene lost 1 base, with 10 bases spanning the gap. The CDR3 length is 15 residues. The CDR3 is CASSLGLARNTEAFF. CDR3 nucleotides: TGTGCCAGCAGCTTAGGGTTGGCTAGGAACACTGAAGCTTTCTTT.

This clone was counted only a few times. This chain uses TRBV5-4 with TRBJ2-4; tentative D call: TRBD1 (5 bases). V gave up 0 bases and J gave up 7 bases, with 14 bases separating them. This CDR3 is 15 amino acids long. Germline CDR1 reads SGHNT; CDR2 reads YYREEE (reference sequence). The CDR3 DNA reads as TGTGCCAGCAGCTTGGGTACTCAGGGTCGGAACATTCAGTACTTC. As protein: CASSLGTQGRNIQYF.

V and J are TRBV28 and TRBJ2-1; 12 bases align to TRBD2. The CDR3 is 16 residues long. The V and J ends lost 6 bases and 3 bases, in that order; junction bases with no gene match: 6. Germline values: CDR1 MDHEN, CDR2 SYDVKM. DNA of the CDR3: TGTGCCAGCAGCAGGACTAGCGGGGACAGCTACAATGAGCAGTTCTTC. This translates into CASSRTSGDSYNEQFF.

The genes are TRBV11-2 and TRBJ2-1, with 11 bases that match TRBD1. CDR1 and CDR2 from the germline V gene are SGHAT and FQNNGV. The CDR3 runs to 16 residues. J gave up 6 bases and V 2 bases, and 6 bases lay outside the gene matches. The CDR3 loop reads CASSLQPGTGGNEQFF. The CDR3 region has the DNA TGTGCCAGCAGCTTACAACCCGGGACAGGGGGCAATGAGCAGTTCTTC.

The CDR3 DNA is TGTGCCAGCAGCTCTGGACGGTTGAACACCGGGGAGCTGTTTTTT. It yields the protein CASSSGRLNTGELFF. J is TRBJ2-2 and V is TRBV11-2, with D uncertain. Germline-derived CDR1 and CDR2 are SGHAT and FQNNGV. CDR3 length: 15 residues. The germline V and J ends were trimmed by 4 bases and 1 base, with 10 bases remaining between them.

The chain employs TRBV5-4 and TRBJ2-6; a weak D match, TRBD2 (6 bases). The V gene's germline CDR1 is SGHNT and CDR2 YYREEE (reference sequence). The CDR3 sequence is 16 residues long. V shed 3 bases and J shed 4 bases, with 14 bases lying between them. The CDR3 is CASSSGTAWGANVLTF. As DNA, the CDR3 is TGTGCCAGCAGCTCCGGGACTGCTTGGGGGGCCAACGTCCTGACTTTC. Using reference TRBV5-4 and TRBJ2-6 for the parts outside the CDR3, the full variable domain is ETGVTQSPTHLIKTRGQQVTLRCSSQSGHNTVSWYQQALGQGPQFIFQYYREEENGRGNFPPRFSGLQFPNYSSELNVNALELDDSALYLCASSSGTAWGANVLTFGAGSRLTVL.

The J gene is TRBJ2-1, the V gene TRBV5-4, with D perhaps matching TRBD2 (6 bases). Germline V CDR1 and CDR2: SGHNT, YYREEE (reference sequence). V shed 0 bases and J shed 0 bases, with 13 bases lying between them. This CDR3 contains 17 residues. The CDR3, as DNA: TGTGCCAGCAGCTTGGTGAGCGGGCTAAGCTCCTACAATGAGCAGTTCTTC. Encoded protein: CASSLVSGLSSYNEQFF.

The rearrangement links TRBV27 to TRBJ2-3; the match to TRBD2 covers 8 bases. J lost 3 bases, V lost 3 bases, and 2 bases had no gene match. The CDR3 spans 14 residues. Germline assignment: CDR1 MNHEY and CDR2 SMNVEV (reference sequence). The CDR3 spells CASSFGGGTDTQYF. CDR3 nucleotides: TGTGCCAGCAGTTTTGGCGGGGGGACAGATACGCAGTATTTT.

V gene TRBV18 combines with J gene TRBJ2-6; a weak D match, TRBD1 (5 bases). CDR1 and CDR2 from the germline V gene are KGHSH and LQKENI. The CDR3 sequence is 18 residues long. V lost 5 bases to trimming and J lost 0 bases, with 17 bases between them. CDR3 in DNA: TGTGCCAGCTCAACCGACAGATTAGAAATCTCTGGGGCCAACGTCCTGACTTTC. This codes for CASSTDRLEISGANVLTF.

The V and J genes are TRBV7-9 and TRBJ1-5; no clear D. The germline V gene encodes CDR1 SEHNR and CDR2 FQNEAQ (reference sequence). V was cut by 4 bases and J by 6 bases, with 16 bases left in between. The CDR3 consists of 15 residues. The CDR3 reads CASSYGSAEGQPQHF. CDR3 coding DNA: TGTGCCAGCAGCTACGGGTCCGCAGAAGGTCAGCCCCAGCATTTT. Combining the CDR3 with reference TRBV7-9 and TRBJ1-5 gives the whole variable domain DTGVSQNPRHKITKRGQNVTFRCDPISEHNRLYWYRQTLGQGPEFLTYFQNEAQLEKSRLLSDRFSAERPKGSFSTLEIQRTEQGDSAMYLCASSYGSAEGQPQHFGDGTRLSIL.

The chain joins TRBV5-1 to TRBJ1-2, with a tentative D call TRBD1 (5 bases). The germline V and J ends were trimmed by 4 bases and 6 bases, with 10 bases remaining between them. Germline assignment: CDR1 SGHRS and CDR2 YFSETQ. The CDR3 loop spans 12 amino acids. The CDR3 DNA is TGCGCCAGCAGCGAACAAGGGGATGGCTACACCTTC. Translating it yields CASSEQGDGYTF.

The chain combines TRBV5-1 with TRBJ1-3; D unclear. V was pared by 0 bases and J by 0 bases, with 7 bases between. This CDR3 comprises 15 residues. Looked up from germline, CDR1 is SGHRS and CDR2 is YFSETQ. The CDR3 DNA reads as TGCGCCAGCAGCTTGGCGGCAGACTCTGGAAACACCATATATTTT. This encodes CASSLAADSGNTIYF.

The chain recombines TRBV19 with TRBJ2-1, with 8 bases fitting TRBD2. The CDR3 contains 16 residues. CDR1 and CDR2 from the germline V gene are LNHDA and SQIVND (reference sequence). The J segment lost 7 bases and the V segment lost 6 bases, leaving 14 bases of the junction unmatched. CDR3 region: CASRFGVSGGKNEQFF. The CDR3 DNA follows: TGTGCCAGTAGATTTGGGGTAAGCGGGGGTAAGAATGAGCAGTTCTTC.